This TCR beta chain was found in a study of T cells after yellow fever vaccination. Each CDR3 protein gets one entry after TCRdb re-called the 5' RACE reads with MiXCR. The table includes under 550,000 distinct CDR3 sequences, 21% detected once. CDR3 length: 13 residues. Germline-derived CDR1 and CDR2 are MNHNY and SVGAGI (reference sequence). Trimming shortened V by 0 bases and J by 8 bases, and 7 bases separated the two germline ends. The source is a man aged 18-30 years who received the YFV17D yellow fever vaccine. The sample consisted of PBMCs, taken roughly 20 days after the first yellow fever vaccination. The chain has TRBV6-6 and TRBJ1-4, with D maybe TRBD1 (5 bases). The DNA for the CDR3 is TGTGCCAGCAGTTACTCTGGGGACGAAAAACTGTTTTTT. Its translation: CASSYSGDEKLFF.